This passage covers 27 T cell receptor beta chains from one sample sequenced in a study of T-cell reconstitution after alpha-beta-depleted transplantation in children. Unique molecular identifiers tagged the TCRbeta library. TCRdb recomputed calls from the PCR reads with MiXCR, one row per CDR3 protein. This table has some 600,000 distinct CDR3 sequences, 16% appearing once. Specimen: PBMCs from the stem cell graft donor, collected from the stem cell graft. These receptors were obtained from a human donor who donated a stem cell graft to a child with acute myeloid leukemia.

This clonotype turned up a few times. The CDR3 is CASSEAGLRSQPQHF. The DNA for the CDR3 is TGTGCCAGCAGTGAAGCGGGGCTAAGGAGTCAGCCCCAGCATTTT. This sequence joins TRBV6-1 and TRBJ1-5, with a weak D call TRBD1 (5 bases). The CDR3 is 15 amino acids. The germline gives CDR1 MNHNS, CDR2 SASEGT. V was clipped by 0 bases and J by 6 bases, with 12 bases between them.

The CDR3 sequence: CASRQGASPGELFF. Written as DNA, the CDR3 is TGTGCCAGCAGACAGGGGGCATCACCCGGGGAGCTGTTTTTT. V is TRBV5-6 and J is TRBJ2-2, with 9 bases fitting TRBD1. V lost 5 bases and J lost 6; bases outside the gene matches: 5. The germline CDR1 and CDR2 sequences are SGHDT and YYEEEE. The CDR3 sequence is 14 residues long.

This sequence joins TRBV20-1 and TRBJ2-7, with 7 positions matching TRBD2. There are 13 residues in the CDR3. J was trimmed by 0 bases and V by 5 bases; bases with no gene match: 4. Germline V gene lookup returns CDR1 DFQATT and CDR2 SNEGSKA (reference sequence). In DNA form, the CDR3 reads TGCAGTGCTCCAGCGGGGAGCTCCTACGAGCAGTACTTC. Protein sequence: CSAPAGSSYEQYF.

This clonotype was recorded at least ten times. This rearrangement joins TRBV20-1 to TRBJ1-6, with 7 bases matching TRBD1. Germline values: CDR1 DFQATT, CDR2 SNEGSKA (reference sequence). V trimming: 4 bases; J trimming: 7 bases; junction bases outside the gene matches: 7. This CDR3 is built from 14 residues. The CDR3 loop is CSAISPGGNSPLHF. Written as DNA, the CDR3 is TGCAGTGCTATCTCTCCAGGGGGAAATTCACCCCTCCACTTT.

There are many counts of this clonotype. The V call is TRBV7-2, the J call TRBJ2-7, with D perhaps TRBD2 (5 bases). The CDR3 consists of 15 residues. Germline CDR1 and CDR2: SGHTA and FQGNSA. The ends were cut back, 5 bases at V and 6 bases at J, with 20 bases in the middle. In DNA, the CDR3 is TGTGCCAGCAGCCAAACCAGGACGGGAACGGGCGAGCAGTACTTC. Translated, it gives CASSQTRTGTGEQYF.

This clonotype was seen at least ten times. The V gene is TRBV20-1, the J gene TRBJ2-2, with D perhaps matching TRBD1 (5 bases). Trimming stripped 1 base from V and 3 bases from J, with 9 bases between. CDR3 size: 14 residues. Germline V CDR1 and CDR2: DFQATT, SNEGSKA (reference sequence). CDR3 sequence reads: CSARGGEHTGELFF. The CDR3 bases are TGCAGTGCTAGAGGGGGCGAGCACACCGGGGAGCTGTTTTTT.

Written as DNA, the CDR3 is TGTGCCACCAGTGATTTGCGCGGCACGACGGCCGGGGAGCTGTTTTTT. Residues: CATSDLRGTTAGELFF. The chain carries TRBV24-1 and TRBJ2-2; D is uncertain. The CDR3 contains 16 residues. Germline V gene sequence: CDR1 KGHDR, CDR2 SFDVKD. Trimming left V 0 bases short and J 6 bases short, with 13 bases between.

The sample holds a few counts of this clonotype. J is TRBJ1-1 and V is TRBV12-3 or TRBV12-4; possibly TRBD1 for D (6 bases). The CDR3 runs to 15 residues. Deletions cut 2 bases from V and 1 base from J, with 11 bases between. The chain's CDR3 is CASSLRGAQNTEAFF. As DNA, the CDR3 is TGTGCCAGCAGTTTAAGGGGGGCGCAGAACACTGAAGCTTTCTTT.

This chain connects TRBV5-1 to TRBJ2-5; 7 nucleotides line up with TRBD2. Germline V gene sequence: CDR1 SGHRS, CDR2 YFSETQ. J was trimmed by 1 base and V by 0 bases; bases with no gene match: 15. The CDR3 contains 19 residues. Written as DNA, the CDR3 is TGCGCCAGCAGCTTGGTCCAGTACCATTCGGGGGGAATCCAAGAGACCCAGTACTTC. Translation: CASSLVQYHSGGIQETQYF.

The sample holds many counts of this clonotype. The CDR3 spells CASSTGFNQPQHF. The CDR3 DNA reads TGTGCCAGCAGTACAGGGTTCAATCAGCCCCAGCATTTT. The chain joins TRBV6-6 to TRBJ1-5; maybe TRBD1 (6 bases). Germline CDR1 and CDR2: MNHNY and SVGAGI (reference sequence). V lost 5 bases to trimming and J lost 3 bases, with 8 bases between them. CDR3 length: 13 amino acids.

This clonotype was found many times. At one of its ends the junction is not consistent with the germline gene, which may arise from a read error. The J gene is TRBJ2-2, the V gene TRBV29-1, with D perhaps matching TRBD2 (5 bases). Germline-derived CDR1 and CDR2 are SQVTM and ANQGSEA. The CDR3 length is 8 residues. The CDR3: CSDTGTHF. The DNA of the CDR3 is TGCAGCGATACGGGAACCCATTTT.

This clonotype has at least ten counts. This chain uses TRBV20-1 with TRBJ2-1; TRBD2 matches at 10 bases. The length of the CDR3 is 18 residues. The V gene's germline CDR1 is DFQATT and CDR2 SNEGSKA (reference sequence). Trimming cost V 2 bases and J 0 bases; bases outside gene matches: 10. Here the CDR3 DNA reads TGCAGTGCTAGAAGGGCTAGCGGGGGATTGAGCTCCTACAATGAGCAGTTCTTC. This codes for CSARRASGGLSSYNEQFF.

The J gene is TRBJ2-6, the V gene TRBV7-3; 7 nucleotides agree with TRBD1. CDR3 length: 16 residues. Germline trimming cut 5 bases from V and 1 base from J; bases unmatched to any gene: 5. Germline V lookup: CDR1 SGHTA, CDR2 FQGTGA. CDR3 amino acids: CASSAKTGSGANVLTF. The CDR3 nucleotides read TGTGCCAGCAGCGCCAAGACAGGGTCTGGGGCCAACGTCCTGACTTTC.

This clonotype appeared many times. J is TRBJ2-2 and V is TRBV5-1; D not resolved. The CDR3 is made up of 14 amino acids. Trimming pared 1 base from V and 11 bases from J, leaving 15 bases between. Germline V gene lookup returns CDR1 SGHRS and CDR2 YFSETQ. CDR3 bases: TGCGCCAGCAGCTTGCGTCCTGCGACTCAAGAGCTGTTTTTT. Residues: CASSLRPATQELFF.

This clonotype showed up many times. This chain uses TRBV20-1 with TRBJ1-6, with D maybe TRBD1 (5 bases). Germline CDR1 and CDR2: DFQATT and SNEGSKA (reference sequence). This CDR3 is built from 14 residues. The ends were cut back, 5 bases at V and 10 bases at J, with 18 bases in the middle. The CDR3 bases are TGCAGTGCTTACGGGGACTCAACAAGCTCACCCCTCCACTTT. Translating it yields CSAYGDSTSSPLHF.

This clonotype has only a few counts. The chain employs TRBV10-2 and TRBJ2-3; 8 bases fit TRBD2. CDR1 is WSHSY and CDR2 is SAAADI in the germline V gene. The CDR3 contains 16 residues. With V trimmed by 7 bases and J by 6 bases, 15 bases remained unmatched. The CDR3 sequence: CASTDSASGRLDTQYF. The CDR3 DNA is TGCGCCAGCACCGATTCGGCTAGCGGGCGCCTCGATACGCAGTATTTT.

In its sample, this clonotype was seen a few times. The chain is built from TRBV7-9 and TRBJ1-2, with 12 bases identical to TRBD1. Trimming at V came to 4 bases and at J to 4 bases, leaving 7 bases not matched to a gene. The CDR3 length is 16 residues. Germline loops: CDR1 SEHNR, CDR2 FQNEAQ (reference sequence). For the CDR3, the DNA is TGTGCCAGCAGCTCGGCGGGACAGGGGGCGAGCTATGGCTACACCTTC. Translated, it gives CASSSAGQGASYGYTF.

This clonotype was found a few times. This chain connects TRBV7-6 to TRBJ2-2; D is uncertain. Germline CDR1 and CDR2: SGHVS and FNYEAQ. This CDR3 has 13 amino acids. Between the trimmed V and J ends, which lost 3 bases and 7 bases, there was a span of 9 bases. The CDR3 reads CASSFDGGGELFF. As DNA, the CDR3 is TGTGCCAGCAGCTTCGATGGCGGCGGGGAGCTGTTTTTT.

This clonotype was observed at least ten times. The J gene is TRBJ2-7, the V gene TRBV27, with D tentatively TRBD1 (6 bases). Germline assignment: CDR1 MNHEY and CDR2 SMNVEV (reference sequence). The CDR3 contains 13 residues. V was pared by 6 bases and J by 6 bases, with 15 bases between. In DNA, the CDR3 is TGTGCCAGCAGGGGATATAGAGGGGGCGAGCAGTACGTC. Protein product: CASRGYRGGEQYV.

CDR3 in amino acids: CASSESGLNTGELFF. CDR3 coding DNA: TGTGCCAGCAGCGAATCAGGGCTTAACACCGGGGAGCTGTTTTTT. V is TRBV4-2 and J is TRBJ2-2; TRBD1 might be the D (5 bases). CDR1 LGHNA and CDR2 YNFKEQ come from the germline V gene. There are 15 residues in the CDR3. V lost 5 bases, J lost 2 bases, and 12 bases lay in between.

As for this clonotype: This could be a read error, since a much larger clone is one nucleotide away. The chain joins TRBV20-1 to TRBJ2-5; D is unclear. V was cut by 4 bases and J by 3 bases, with 9 bases left in between. The CDR3 covers 12 residues. Germline loops: CDR1 DFQATT, CDR2 SNEGSKA (reference sequence). The CDR3 sequence is CSATPAEETQYF. CDR3 bases: TGCAGTGCTACGCCGGCAGAAGAGACCCAGTACTTC.

V and J are TRBV12-2 and TRBJ1-5. TRBV12-2 is flagged as a pseudogene. The length of the CDR3 is 15 residues. CDR3 residues: CASRLANRGGQPQHF. As DNA, the CDR3 is TGTGCAAGTCGCTTAGCGAATCGGGGAGGTCAGCCCCAGCATTTT.

This clonotype was observed many times. This chain joins TRBV20-1 and TRBJ2-5, with 14 bases aligning to TRBD2. The CDR3 is 14 amino acids. Germline V gene sequence: CDR1 DFQATT, CDR2 SNEGSKA (reference sequence). The CDR3 loop is CRGTSGGHGETQYF. In DNA form, the CDR3 reads TGCAGGGGGACTAGCGGGGGTCATGGAGAGACCCAGTACTTC.

The chain couples TRBV28 to TRBJ1-1, with TRBD1 identical over 8 bases. The J segment lost 1 base and the V segment lost 3 bases, leaving 4 bases of the junction unmatched. The CDR3 covers 15 residues. Looked up from germline, CDR1 is MDHEN and CDR2 is SYDVKM. CDR3 DNA sequence: TGTGCCAGCAGTTTTTTAGACAGGGGGAACACTGAAGCTTTCTTT. Amino acid sequence: CASSFLDRGNTEAFF.

This clonotype was counted ten times or more. The chain joins TRBV29-1 to TRBJ2-1, with D perhaps matching TRBD1 (6 bases). The CDR3 length is 15 residues. Germline CDR1 reads SQVTM; CDR2 reads ANQGSEA. V was shortened by 0 bases and J by 0 bases, with 9 bases between the two germline ends. This CDR3 is CSVEDQGSSYNEQFF. The CDR3 DNA is TGCAGCGTTGAAGATCAGGGGAGCTCCTACAATGAGCAGTTCTTC.

As regards this clonotype: A much larger clone differs from this one at a single base, so this may be a read error. The J gene is TRBJ2-2, the V gene TRBV6-5; either TRBD1 or TRBD2 may fit D (5 bases each). CDR1 is MNHEY and CDR2 is SVGAGI in the germline V gene. The CDR3 length is 16 residues. CDR3 sequence (DNA): TGTGCCAGCAGTTACGCATTCCGGGACGGAGGCGGGCAGCTGTTTTTT. Protein: CASSYAFRDGGGQLFF.

Ten or more counts support this clonotype. The chain recombines TRBV7-9 with TRBJ1-1; D uncertain. Germline V gene sequence: CDR1 SEHNR, CDR2 FQNEAQ (reference sequence). The CDR3 sequence is 13 residues long. Deletions cut 5 bases from V and 11 bases from J, with 18 bases between. The CDR3 spells CASSHAPTSGAFF. The CDR3 bases are TGTGCCAGCAGCCACGCCCCGACCAGTGGCGCTTTCTTT.